Detailed here is one T cell receptor beta chain. Its antigen is unidentified. The entry originates in a study of OX40 agonist ivuxolimab in advanced cancers. Study at large: Ivuxolimab, an agonist antibody against OX40 (CD134), was given to patients. Three partial responders included one hepatocellular carcinoma patient and two cutaneous melanoma patients.

The method was immunoSEQ multiplex PCR; TCRdb's version includes in-frame clones alone and lacks a portion of them. The sample includes tens of thousands of clones, around 85% seen only once; the top ten take around 5%. Study-level results: Also showing low normalized T-cell clonal expansion were some of the nonresponders.

The sequencing used CD4+ or CD8+ T cells sorted from blood, collected in a trial of the OX40 agonist ivuxolimab. This receptor was taken from an adult with an advanced solid tumor such as melanoma, head and neck, liver or kidney cancer.

The CDR3 loop reads CASSLEGQGAYYGYTF. In DNA, the CDR3 is TGCGCCAGCAGCTTGGAAGGACAGGGGGCCTACTATGGCTACACCTTC. V is TRBV5-1 and J is TRBJ1-2, with 11 bases identical to TRBD1. V was clipped by 0 bases and J by 3 bases; unmatched bases: 4. CDR3 length equals 16 residues. The V gene's germline CDR1 is SGHRS and CDR2 YFSETQ.